A selection of T cell receptor beta chains follows, all from one sample in a study of blood T cell repertoires in COVID-19. Generated by immunoSEQ multiplex PCR, the TCRdb table keeps only in-frame clones and is missing some. The profile shows fewer than 150,000 clones, 85% of them singletons. Sample: peripheral blood. Receptors originate from a man in his fifties or sixties with acute or convalescent COVID-19. CDR3s leave out the opening cysteine and the closing phenylalanine or tryptophan. A D gene is named only where the DNA matches it firmly. Clone size is shown for a subset of rows, as once, few, many or a class of expanded clone.

clone size	V gene	D gene	CDR3 protein
.	TRBV9	TRBD1	ASRGTGVTDTQY
.	TRBV27	TRBD1	ASSSLQGSRQPQH
.	TRBV9	.	ASSVGGSANYGYT
.	TRBV11-3	.	ASSFLSTYEQY
.	TRBV12-3/TRBV12-4	.	ASSLQAGQEAF
.	TRBV7-9	TRBD1	ASSRTGAETQY
.	TRBV5-1	TRBD1	ASSLTGEAQPQH
.	TRBV5-1	TRBD1	ASSPEKTGGGTEAF
.	TRBV5-3	TRBD1	ARSYRQGTLLKGEQF
.	TRBV30	TRBD1	AWSVQGTGGGQPQH
few	TRBV18	TRBD1	ASSIGTDNYGYT
.	TRBV25-1	.	ASSEAPRDRGTDTQY
.	TRBV3-1/TRBV3-2	.	ASSRLDSNSPLH
few	TRBV4-1	.	ASSPPRATNTEAF
once	TRBV27	.	ASSPAGRSYEQY
.	TRBV3-1/TRBV3-2	.	ASSSQVFSGSPLH
.	TRBV4-2	.	ASSQDLPSLDQPQH
.	TRBV7-2	TRBD1	ASSTRQGALNGYT
.	TRBV7-3	.	ASSLRPSDSEASDEQY
.	TRBV14	.	ASSRQASLYGYT
.	TRBV6-1	.	ASSESRGGSPLH
.	TRBV6-5	TRBD1	ASTRDRENNQPQH
.	TRBV30	.	AWSWADNYGYT
once	TRBV14	TRBD1	ASSQVAGQGLGELF
.	TRBV12-3/TRBV12-4	TRBD1	ASSSDRYYEQY
.	TRBV5-6	.	ASSSGLKNTEAF
.	TRBV25-1	.	ASSDRVSSPLH
.	TRBV28	.	ASSLAYTQY
.	TRBV11-2	.	ASSSLWGDYGYT
.	TRBV21-1	.	ASSKASDRDSNTGELF
.	TRBV10-2	TRBD1	ASSDRGGSPLH
few	TRBV27	TRBD2	ASSLGGVYEQY
.	TRBV18	TRBD1	ASSPARGQGLSAQH
.	TRBV12-5	TRBD2	ASGLGLAIHEQY
.	TRBV19	TRBD2	ASSLPYSGRSSYNEQF
.	TRBV5-6	.	ASSLGAGSGYNSPLH
few	TRBV5-1	TRBD2	ASSLLAGPDNEQF
few	TRBV28	.	ASSLSVGGQGNQPQH
.	TRBV6-6	TRBD1	ASSSTPQGGYGYT
.	TRBV5-1	.	ASSLVGGSMVGELF
.	TRBV13	.	ASSLGSETYEQY
.	TRBV5-1	.	ASSTSFLAGANVLT
.	TRBV11-3	TRBD2	ASSPLAGVYNEQF
.	TRBV13	TRBD1	ASSSGGDGYT
.	TRBV10-2	.	ASTPRDPTEAF
.	TRBV30	.	AWGDSTGNTIY
few	TRBV29-1	TRBD2	SVSWTSEDEQY
.	TRBV6-5	.	ASSYGRLNTEAF
.	TRBV14	TRBD1	ASSQPGTANSPLH
.	TRBV15	TRBD2	ATSWGLAGVNEQF
.	TRBV6-5	TRBD1	ASTYRGRGTDTQY
.	TRBV19	.	ASSPEGGRAGANVLT